These T cell receptor beta chains were read from a single sample in a study of cytomegalovirus exposure and HLA in healthy donors. Libraries were prepared by immunoSEQ multiplex PCR; TCRdb keeps only in-frame clonotypes and omits some of them. The table for this sample gives some 70,000 clones. Input material: PBMCs. All receptors derive from a man in his forties in good health and CMV-seronegative. Both conserved end residues are part of each CDR3. Fields, in order: D gene, J gene, CDR3 length, V gene, CDR3 DNA, CDR3 protein. D genes are given only for firm matches.

.	TRBJ1-3	13	TRBV6-5	TGTGCCAGCATGTCACAGGGACGGGACACCATATATTTT	CASMSQGRDTIYF
.	TRBJ1-3	17	TRBV15	TGTGCCACCAGCAGAGATCGGGGGTTCCCCTCTGGAAACACCATATATTTT	CATSRDRGFPSGNTIYF
.	TRBJ2-2	14	TRBV7-2	TGTGCCAGCAGCTTCAAACAGAACACCGGGGAGCTGTTTTTT	CASSFKQNTGELFF
.	TRBJ2-7	14	TRBV28	TGTGCCAGCAGTTTACACGCGGGGACCTACGAGCAGTACTTC	CASSLHAGTYEQYF
TRBD1	TRBJ1-2	14	TRBV9	TGTGCCAGCAGCCCCGGACAGGGATTATATGGCTACACCTTC	CASSPGQGLYGYTF
TRBD2	TRBJ2-1	13	TRBV27	TGTGCCAGCAGACAGCGGGGCTACAATGAGCAGTTCTTC	CASRQRGYNEQFF
TRBD2	TRBJ2-7	15	TRBV4-1	TGCGCCAGCAGCCAAGAAGGGCTAGCGGGGAATAGGGAGTACTTC	CASSQEGLAGNREYF
.	TRBJ1-4	15	TRBV19	TGTGCCAGTACCCCGGGGGGGGTACCGGAGGAAAAACTGTTTTTT	CASTPGGVPEEKLFF
.	TRBJ1-6	13	TRBV2	TGTGCCAGCAGACAATGGTTTGATTCACCCCTCCACTTT	CASRQWFDSPLHF
TRBD1	TRBJ1-1	13	TRBV30	TGTGCCTGGAAATTAGGGGGCCCCACTGAAGCTTTCTTT	CAWKLGGPTEAFF
TRBD1	TRBJ2-1	14	TRBV5-1	TGCGCCAGCAGCCTCGGGACAGAATACAATGAGCAGTTCTTC	CASSLGTEYNEQFF
TRBD2	TRBJ2-1	17	TRBV19	TGTGCCAGTAGTATTCCCCCGGGACTAGCGGGTTCCCATGAGCAGTTCTTC	CASSIPPGLAGSHEQFF
.	TRBJ2-3	11	TRBV12-5	TGTGCTAGTGGTTTGATAAATACGCAGTATTTT	CASGLINTQYF
TRBD2	TRBJ2-1	16	TRBV11-2	TGTGCCAGCAGCTTCTTAGCGGGAGAGGGGAATTATGAGCAGTTCTTC	CASSFLAGEGNYEQFF
TRBD1	TRBJ1-2	13	TRBV6-5	TGTGCCAGCAGGGGACAGGGGGCGGAGGGCTACACCTTC	CASRGQGAEGYTF
TRBD1	TRBJ1-2	14	TRBV11-2	TGTGCCAGCAGCTTGCGGACAGGGTTCCATGGCTACACCTTC	CASSLRTGFHGYTF
TRBD1	TRBJ1-4	14	TRBV4-3	TGCGCCAGCAGCGGGGGACAGGGTAGGGAAAAACTGTTTTTT	CASSGGQGREKLFF
.	TRBJ2-5	12	TRBV14	TGTGCCAGCAGCCGAGTACGGGAGACCCAGTACTTC	CASSRVRETQYF
.	TRBJ2-7	13	TRBV6-6	TGTGCCAGCAGTTACTCGCCCCGCTACGAGCAGTACTTC	CASSYSPRYEQYF
TRBD1	TRBJ2-3	16	TRBV5-6	TGTGCCAGCACCTTATGGGACAGGGACCTCCTGGGTACGCAGTATTTT	CASTLWDRDLLGTQYF
TRBD1	TRBJ1-5	14	TRBV7-2	TGTGCCAGCAGCTCTCGGACAGGGGGAGGGCCCCAGCATTTT	CASSSRTGGGPQHF
.	TRBJ2-2	14	TRBV18	TGTGCCAGCTCAGCGACAACAGGTGCCGGGGAGCTGTTTTTT	CASSATTGAGELFF
TRBD1	TRBJ1-1	18	TRBV4-2	TGTGCCAGCAGCCAAAAGACAGGGGGCGGAGTGGTGAACACTGAAGCTTTCTTT	CASSQKTGGGVVNTEAFF
.	TRBJ1-6	16	TRBV6-1	TGTGCCAGCAGGGAAGACCCCCGGCGGGGTAATTCACCCCTCCACTTT	CASREDPRRGNSPLHF
TRBD1	TRBJ2-7	15	TRBV28	TGTGCCAGCAGGTTCGGACAGGGGCAACGCTACGAGCAGTACTTC	CASRFGQGQRYEQYF
TRBD2	TRBJ2-1	13	TRBV30	TGTGCCTGGACAGCGGGGTCCAACAATGAGCAGTTCTTC	CAWTAGSNNEQFF
TRBD1	TRBJ2-5	13	TRBV6-6	TGTGCCAGCACCCCCGACAGGGGGCAGACCCAGTACTTC	CASTPDRGQTQYF
TRBD1	TRBJ1-4	15	TRBV7-2	TGTGCCAGCAGCTTACAGGGGGGCGATCGAGAAAAACTGTTTTTT	CASSLQGGDREKLFF
TRBD1	TRBJ1-4	15	TRBV18	TGTGCCAGCTCACCTGCAGGGGGAACTAATGAAAAACTGTTTTTT	CASSPAGGTNEKLFF
TRBD1	TRBJ2-7	14	TRBV27	TGTGCCAGCTCCAACAGGGGCCAGAGCTACGAGCAGTACTTC	CASSNRGQSYEQYF
TRBD1	TRBJ1-1	15	TRBV11-3	TGTGCCAGCAGCTTAAAGGGGGCTGGGAACACTGAAGCTTTCTTT	CASSLKGAGNTEAFF
.	TRBJ1-4	14	TRBV2	TGTGCCAGCAGTGAAGGCAGGGCGGTGGGAAAACTGTTTTTT	CASSEGRAVGKLFF
.	TRBJ1-5	14	TRBV19	TGTGCCAGTAGTACGCAACAGGGTCGTGGGCCCCAGCATTTT	CASSTQQGRGPQHF
TRBD1	TRBJ1-4	15	TRBV7-9	TGTGCCAGCAGCTTAGGGGGACAGAGTAATGAAAAACTGTTTTTT	CASSLGGQSNEKLFF
TRBD1	TRBJ1-2	13	TRBV6-4	TGTGCCAGCAGGCAGACAGGGAGTGAAGGCTACACCTTC	CASRQTGSEGYTF